The 12 T cell receptor beta chains presented below share a single source sample, sequenced in a study of OX40 agonist ivuxolimab in advanced cancers. Sequenced by immunoSEQ multiplex PCR; TCRdb stores in-frame clones only, minus some. The sample comprises more than 9,500 clones, approximately 75% of which are singletons, and over 11% rests with the top ten. Source: CD4+ or CD8+ T cells sorted from blood, taken in a trial of the OX40 agonist ivuxolimab. The origin of the receptors is an adult with an advanced solid tumor such as melanoma, head and neck, liver or kidney cancer.

The chain joins TRBV7-6 to TRBJ2-2, with unresolved D. The CDR3 is 12 amino acids. V lost 4 bases and J 9 bases, leaving 9 bases between the germline ends. Germline CDR1 is SGHVS and CDR2 is FNYEAQ. The CDR3 loop reads CASSSGPRELFF. The CDR3 DNA reads as TGTGCCAGCAGCTCCGGACCCAGGGAGCTGTTTTTT. The complete variable domain, with remaining parts taken from reference TRBV7-6 and TRBJ2-2, reads GAGVSQSPRYKVTKRGQDVALRCDPISGHVSLYWYRQALGQGPEFLTYFNYEAQQDKSGLPNDRFSAERPEGSISTLTIQRTEQRDSAMYRCASSSGPRELFFGEGSRLTVL.

The gene calls are TRBV2 and TRBJ1-4; 8 nucleotides line up with TRBD1. V shed 5 bases and J 5 bases; nucleotides not matched to a gene: 7. The germline V gene has CDR1 SNHLY and CDR2 FYNNEI. The CDR3 runs to 15 residues. CDR3 loop: CASSQGQVGNEKLFF. CDR3 DNA: TGTGCCAGCAGTCAGGGACAGGTTGGAAATGAAAAACTGTTTTTT.

This sequence joins TRBV29-1 and TRBJ2-3; 8 bases are shared with TRBD1. CDR1 is SQVTM and CDR2 is ANQGSEA in the germline V gene. The CDR3 runs to 10 residues. In DNA form, the CDR3 reads TGCAGTGGGACAGGAGATACGCAGTATTTT. Amino acid sequence: CSGTGDTQYF.

V gene TRBV2 combines with J gene TRBJ2-7; the D gene is possibly TRBD1 (6 bases). Trimming took off 5 bases at V and 7 bases at J, with 15 bases between the two ends. The CDR3 length is 13 residues. In germline, CDR1 is SNHLY, CDR2 FYNNEI. Written as DNA, the CDR3 is TGTGCCAGCAGTCAAACCACAGGGATTGAGCAGTACTTC. Amino acid sequence: CASSQTTGIEQYF.

The V and J genes are TRBV7-2 and TRBJ2-7; D is possibly TRBD2 (6 bases). Trimming took 4 bases from V and 0 from J, leaving 16 bases between them. Germline CDR1 and CDR2: SGHTA and FQGNSA. CDR3 length: 16 amino acids. Here the CDR3 reads CASSSNTGLFSYEQYF. DNA for the CDR3: TGTGCCAGCAGCTCGAATACCGGACTATTCTCCTACGAGCAGTACTTC.

The table lists this clone with a count of one. The chain links TRBV5-1 to TRBJ2-7; D is perhaps TRBD1 (6 bases). Germline V gives CDR1 SGHRS, CDR2 YFSETQ. The V gene lost 0 bases and the J gene lost 3 bases, with 10 bases spanning the gap. This CDR3 region has 14 residues. The CDR3 coding sequence is TGCGCCAGCAGCTTGGCTTCCAGGGGCTACGAGCAGTACTTC. This translates into CASSLASRGYEQYF.

The chain has TRBV27 and TRBJ1-2, with a weak D call TRBD1 (5 bases). CDR3 length: 13 residues. The germline gives CDR1 MNHEY, CDR2 SMNVEV (reference sequence). Deletions cut 6 bases from V and 2 bases from J, with 10 bases between. The CDR3 nucleotides are TGTGCCAGCAGCCACGACAGAAACTATGGCTACACCTTC. Residues: CASSHDRNYGYTF.

The V and J genes are TRBV15 and TRBJ2-7; 11 bases are shared with TRBD2. Trimming removed 6 bases from V and 5 bases from J; junction bases left unmatched: 3. This CDR3 contains 13 residues. Germline-derived CDR1 and CDR2 are LNHNV and YYDKDF (reference sequence). For the CDR3, the DNA is TGTGCCACCAGGGGACTAGCGGAGGACGAGCAGTACTTC. Translating it yields CATRGLAEDEQYF. Supplemented by reference TRBV15 and TRBJ2-7, the full variable domain reads DAMVIQNPRYQVTQFGKPVTLSCSQTLNHNVMYWYQQKSSQAPKLLFHYYDKDFNNEADTPDNFQSRRPNTSFCFLDIRSPGLGDTAMYLCATRGLAEDEQYFGPGTRLTVT.

The CDR3 DNA reads TGCGCCAGCTGGGCAGGGTCTGGTGAAGCTTTCTTT. Translating it yields CASWAGSGEAFF. The J gene is TRBJ1-1, the V gene TRBV4-1; D might be TRBD1 (5 bases). This CDR3 has 12 residues. The germline V gene has CDR1 MGHRA and CDR2 YSYEKL. The V end lost 8 bases, the J end lost 7 bases, and 14 bases lay between the germline ends.

This clone was counted only a few times. This sequence joins TRBV12-5 and TRBJ2-1, with a tentative D call TRBD1 (5 bases). CDR1 and CDR2 from the germline V gene are LGHNT and FRNRAP. The CDR3 spans 13 residues. CDR3 DNA sequence: TGTTCCTCCCAGGGTTCCTCCTACAATGAGCAGTTCTTC. It yields the protein CSSQGSSYNEQFF.

The CDR3 region is CASSLATEAFF. The CDR3 DNA reads as TGTGCCAGCAGCTTAGCCACTGAAGCTTTCTTT. The rearrangement joins TRBV7-6 to TRBJ1-1; D gene ambiguous. The CDR3 is made up of 11 amino acids. The V gene lost 0 bases and the J gene lost 4 bases, with 0 bases spanning the gap. The germline V gene encodes CDR1 SGHVS and CDR2 FNYEAQ.

The chain couples TRBV7-9 to TRBJ1-1; 7 positions match TRBD1. CDR1 and CDR2 (germline): SEHNR, FQNEAQ (reference sequence). The CDR3 has 15 residues. Trimming cost V 2 bases and J 3 bases; bases outside gene matches: 6. The CDR3 DNA is TGTGCCAGCAGCTTACAGGGGGGCCCGTACACTGAAGCTTTCTTT. Translated: CASSLQGGPYTEAFF.